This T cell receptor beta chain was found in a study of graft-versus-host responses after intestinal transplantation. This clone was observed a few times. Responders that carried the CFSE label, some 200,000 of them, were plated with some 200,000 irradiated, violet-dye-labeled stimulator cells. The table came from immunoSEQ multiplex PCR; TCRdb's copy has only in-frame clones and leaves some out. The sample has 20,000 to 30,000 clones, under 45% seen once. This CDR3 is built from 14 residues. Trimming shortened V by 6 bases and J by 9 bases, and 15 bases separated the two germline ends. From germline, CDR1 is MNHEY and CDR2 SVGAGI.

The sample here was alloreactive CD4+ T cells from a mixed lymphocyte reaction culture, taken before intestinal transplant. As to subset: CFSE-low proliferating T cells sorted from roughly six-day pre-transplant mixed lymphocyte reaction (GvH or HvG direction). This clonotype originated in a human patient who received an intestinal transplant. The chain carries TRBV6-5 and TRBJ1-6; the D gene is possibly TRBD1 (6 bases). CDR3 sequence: CASSLTGIASPLHF. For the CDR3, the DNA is TGTGCCAGCAGCCTTACAGGGATAGCTTCACCCCTCCACTTT.